The source of this T cell receptor (beta chain) is a study of cytomegalovirus exposure and HLA in healthy donors. Study as a whole: A subsequent analysis reported that the 100 to 150 validation repertoires were produced on the same platform that had also been used for the 600 to 700 first-cohort repertoires.

The CDR3 is 12 amino acids. Trimming took 4 bases from V and 3 from J, leaving 8 bases between them. In germline, CDR1 is SGHNT, CDR2 YYREEE (reference sequence). Study-wide points: Researchers counted some 150 TCR beta chains as cytomegalovirus-associated. Subsequent analysis revealed that first-cohort TCR clusters tended to co-occur in the 110 or so validation repertoires.

For this clone: Its target is unknown.

The data were produced by immunoSEQ multiplex PCR, yet TCRdb's version contains in-frame clones alone and is incomplete. The sample gives approximately 100,000 clones, 88% of which show up once; less than 2% is in the top ten. The genes are TRBV5-4 and TRBJ2-7; D uncertain. Input material: PBMCs. The TCR comes from a woman under 30 in good health and CMV-seropositive. The CDR3 DNA reads TGTGCCAGCAGCGGCGCAGGCTACGAGCAGTACTTC. Amino acid sequence: CASSGAGYEQYF. Full variable domain (remainder filled in from reference TRBV5-4 and TRBJ2-7): ETGVTQSPTHLIKTRGQQVTLRCSSQSGHNTVSWYQQALGQGPQFIFQYYREEENGRGNFPPRFSGLQFPNYSSELNVNALELDDSALYLCASSGAGYEQYFGPGTRLTVT.